Sequencing of this T cell receptor beta chain was carried out in a study of T cell changes during pregnancy in multiple sclerosis. Profiling relied on immunoSEQ multiplex PCR, and the TCRdb table lists in-frame clones only, not all of them. The sample records 45,000 or so clones, about nine tenths being singletons. The V and J ends lost 4 bases and 4 bases, in that order; junction bases with no gene match: 4. The germline V gene encodes CDR1 MGHRA and CDR2 YSYEKL. The CDR3 is 14 amino acids. The TCR was taken from a female donor with multiple sclerosis, enrolled in a pregnancy study. Source: CD8+ T cells from peripheral blood mononuclear cells, taken after pregnancy. The chain joins TRBV4-1 to TRBJ2-1, with TRBD2 matching 7 bases. CDR3 sequence: CASSLSGPYNEQFF. For the CDR3, the DNA is TGCGCCAGCAGCCTTAGCGGGCCTTACAATGAGCAGTTCTTC.